The 9 T cell receptor beta chains below were found in one sample sequenced in a study of siplizumab effects on memory and regulatory T cells. Assay: immunoSEQ multiplex PCR; the TCRdb copy retains only in-frame clones and omits some. The sample contains 85,000 to 130,000 clones, about nine tenths of which appear only once. The sequenced sample consisted of CD4+ T cells sorted from blood. These receptors all stem from a human donor in good health. Some clones in this sample may be carry-over from other donors' samples.

V usage is TRBV7-9 and J usage is TRBJ2-5; D might be TRBD2 (6 bases). The CDR3 is made up of 14 amino acids. The germline CDR1 and CDR2 sequences are SEHNR and FQNEAQ (reference sequence). V gave up 2 bases and J gave up 5 bases, with 12 bases separating them. The CDR3 spells CASSLTTRGETQYF. In DNA, the CDR3 is TGTGCCAGCAGCTTAACGACTAGAGGGGAGACCCAGTACTTC.

J is TRBJ1-2 and V is TRBV6-5; D unresolved. Germline V gene sequence: CDR1 MNHEY, CDR2 SVGAGI. V shed 5 bases and J shed 5 bases, with 9 bases lying between them. This CDR3 spans 12 amino acids. The DNA of the CDR3 is TGTGCCAGCAGTACCCCGGGGTATGGCTACACCTTC. It is translated as CASSTPGYGYTF.

The V call is TRBV2, the J call TRBJ1-1; 7 bases are shared with TRBD1. CDR3 length: 13 amino acids. Germline CDR1 reads SNHLY; CDR2 reads FYNNEI. Trimming cost V 9 bases and J 6 bases; bases outside gene matches: 10. CDR3 region: CASRQGILAEAFF. The CDR3 nucleotides are TGTGCCAGTCGACAGGGCATCCTCGCTGAAGCTTTCTTT.

CDR3 nucleotide sequence: TGTGCCAGCAGTGAAGCGCGAGACAGTTATGAAGCTTTCTTT. Its translation is CASSEARDSYEAFF. The gene calls are TRBV6-1 and TRBJ1-1, with D possibly being TRBD1 (5 bases). This CDR3 is 14 amino acids long. CDR1 MNHNS and CDR2 SASEGT come from the germline V gene. The germline V and J ends were trimmed by 0 bases and 7 bases, with 12 bases remaining between them.

This chain uses TRBV19 with TRBJ1-2; 8 bases map to TRBD1. Germline CDR1 is LNHDA and CDR2 is SQIVND (reference sequence). V trimming: 4 bases; J trimming: 0 bases; junction bases outside the gene matches: 13. This CDR3 region has 18 residues. CDR3 DNA sequence: TGTGCCAGTAGTAACCCGGGACAGGCAATCATTCCTAACTATGGCTACACCTTC. Protein product: CASSNPGQAIIPNYGYTF.

DNA of the CDR3: TGTGCCAGTAGTACTCAGGTCAATCAGCCCCAGCATTTT. As protein: CASSTQVNQPQHF. The chain combines TRBV19 with TRBJ1-5, with no clear D. The CDR3 is 13 residues long. Trimming shortened V by 4 bases and J by 3 bases, and 7 bases separated the two germline ends. CDR1 is LNHDA, CDR2 SQIVND, per germline (reference sequence).

Concerning this clone: Mismatch with germline at one junction end may stem from a read error. This chain links TRBV7-7 with TRBJ2-3; D possibly corresponds to TRBD2 (6 bases). This CDR3 spans 13 amino acids. Looked up from germline, CDR1 is SSHAT and CDR2 is FNYEAQ (reference sequence). In nucleotides, the CDR3 is TGTGCTAGCAGCTCGGACTATGCAGATACGCAGTATTTT. It specifies CASSSDYADTQYF.

The chain recombines TRBV5-4 with TRBJ2-1; TRBD2 agrees at 8 bases. Germline CDR1 SGHNT, CDR2 YYREEE (reference sequence). The V and J ends lost 4 bases and 4 bases, in that order; junction bases with no gene match: 10. The CDR3 has 16 amino acids. The CDR3, as DNA: TGTGCCAGCAGCCTTGGGGGCGGGGGGCCGTACAATGAGCAGTTCTTC. Protein: CASSLGGGGPYNEQFF.

The V and J genes are TRBV7-8 and TRBJ2-7; TRBD2 aligns across 7 bases. CDR1 and CDR2 from the germline V gene are SGHVS and FQNEAQ. With V trimmed by 2 bases and J by 0 bases, 10 bases remained unmatched. This CDR3 has 17 amino acids. The CDR3 region is CASSLYPFGRLSYEQYF. The CDR3 DNA follows: TGTGCCAGCAGCTTATATCCCTTCGGGAGGCTCTCCTACGAGCAGTACTTC.